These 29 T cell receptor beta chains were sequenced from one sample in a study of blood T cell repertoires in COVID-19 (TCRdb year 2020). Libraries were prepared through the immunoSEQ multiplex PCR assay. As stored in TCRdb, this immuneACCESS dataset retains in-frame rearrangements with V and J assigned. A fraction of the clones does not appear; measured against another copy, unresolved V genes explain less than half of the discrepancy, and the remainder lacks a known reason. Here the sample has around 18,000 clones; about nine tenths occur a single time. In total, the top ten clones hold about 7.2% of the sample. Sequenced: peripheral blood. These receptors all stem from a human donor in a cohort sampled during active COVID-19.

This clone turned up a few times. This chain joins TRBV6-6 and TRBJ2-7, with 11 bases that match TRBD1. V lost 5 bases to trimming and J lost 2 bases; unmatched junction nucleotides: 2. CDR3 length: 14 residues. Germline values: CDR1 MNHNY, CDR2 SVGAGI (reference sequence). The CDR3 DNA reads TGTGCCAGCAGTGGGACAGGGGGGCCCTACGAGCAGTACTTC. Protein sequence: CASSGTGGPYEQYF.

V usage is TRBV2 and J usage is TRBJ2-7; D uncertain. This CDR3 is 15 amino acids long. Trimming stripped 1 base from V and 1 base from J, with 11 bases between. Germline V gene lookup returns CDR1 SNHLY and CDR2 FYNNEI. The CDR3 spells CASSEGGGRSYEQYF. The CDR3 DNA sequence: TGTGCCAGCAGTGAAGGAGGCGGCAGATCCTACGAGCAGTACTTC.

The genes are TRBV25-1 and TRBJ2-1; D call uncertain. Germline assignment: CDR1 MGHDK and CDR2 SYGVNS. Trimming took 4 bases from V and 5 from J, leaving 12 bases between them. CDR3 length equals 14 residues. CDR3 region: CASSGLAENNEQFF. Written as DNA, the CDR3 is TGTGCCAGCAGTGGTTTGGCGGAGAACAATGAGCAGTTCTTC.

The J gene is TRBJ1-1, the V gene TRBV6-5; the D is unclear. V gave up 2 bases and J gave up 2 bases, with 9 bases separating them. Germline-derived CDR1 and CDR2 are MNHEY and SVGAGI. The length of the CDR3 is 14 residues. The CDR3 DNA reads TGTGCCAGCAGTTACGGAACAGCTAACACTGAAGCTTTCTTT. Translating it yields CASSYGTANTEAFF.

The chain's CDR3 is CASSLGIAGGSGELFF. The CDR3 DNA reads TGTGCCAGCAGCTTGGGGATAGCGGGGGGTTCCGGGGAGCTGTTTTTT. The V and J genes are TRBV5-5 and TRBJ2-2, with 10 bases that match TRBD2. The CDR3 loop spans 16 amino acids. Losses at the gene ends were 0 bases for V and 6 bases for J; bases not matched to a gene: 5. Germline CDR1 SGHKS, CDR2 YYEKEE (reference sequence).

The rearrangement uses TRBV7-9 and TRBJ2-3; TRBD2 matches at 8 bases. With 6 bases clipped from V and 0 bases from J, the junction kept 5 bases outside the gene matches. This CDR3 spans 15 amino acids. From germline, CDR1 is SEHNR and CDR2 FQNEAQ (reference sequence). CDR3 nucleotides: TGTGCCAGCAGGAGAAGCGGGGGAAGCACAGATACGCAGTATTTT. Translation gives CASRRSGGSTDTQYF.

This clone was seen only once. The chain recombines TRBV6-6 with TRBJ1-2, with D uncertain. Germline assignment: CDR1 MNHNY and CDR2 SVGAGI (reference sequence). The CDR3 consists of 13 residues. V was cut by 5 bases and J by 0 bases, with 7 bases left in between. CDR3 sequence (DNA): TGTGCCAGCAGTCTAACAGCTAACTATGGCTACACCTTC. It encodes CASSLTANYGYTF.

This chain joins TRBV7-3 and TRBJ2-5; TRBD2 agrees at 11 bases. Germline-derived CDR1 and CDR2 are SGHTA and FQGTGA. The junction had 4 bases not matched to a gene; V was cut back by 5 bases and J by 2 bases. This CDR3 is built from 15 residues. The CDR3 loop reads CASSHSGREQETQYF. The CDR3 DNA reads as TGTGCCAGCAGCCATAGCGGGAGGGAGCAAGAGACCCAGTACTTC.

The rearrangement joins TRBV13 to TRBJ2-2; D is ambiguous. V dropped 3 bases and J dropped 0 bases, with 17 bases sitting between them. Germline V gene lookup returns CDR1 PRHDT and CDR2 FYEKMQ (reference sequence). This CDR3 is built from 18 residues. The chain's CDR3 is CASSFSSILFANTGELFF. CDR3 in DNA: TGTGCCAGCAGCTTCTCTTCTATCCTGTTCGCGAACACCGGGGAGCTGTTTTTT.

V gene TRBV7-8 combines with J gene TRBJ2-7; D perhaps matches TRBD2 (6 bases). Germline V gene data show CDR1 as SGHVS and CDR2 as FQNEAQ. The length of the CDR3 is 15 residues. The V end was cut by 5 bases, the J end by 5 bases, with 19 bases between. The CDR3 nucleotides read TGTGCCAGCAGCCTCGTGGCAGGACTATCTAACGAGCAGTACTTC. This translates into CASSLVAGLSNEQYF.

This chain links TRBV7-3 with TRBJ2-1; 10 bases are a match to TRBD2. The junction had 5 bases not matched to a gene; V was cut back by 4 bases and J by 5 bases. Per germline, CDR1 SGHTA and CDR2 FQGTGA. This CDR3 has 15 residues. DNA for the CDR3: TGTGCCAGCAGCTCCACTAGCGGGACGGACAATGAGCAGTTCTTC. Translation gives CASSSTSGTDNEQFF.

The CDR3 nucleotides read TGCGCCAGCAGCTTGGGGGGGCAGTACTCTGGAAACACCATATATTTT. Its translation is CASSLGGQYSGNTIYF. The chain links TRBV5-1 to TRBJ1-3; TRBD1 is a possible D gene (6 bases). The length of the CDR3 is 16 residues. With 0 bases removed from V and 0 bases from J, the gap between germline ends came to 10 bases. Germline V gene data show CDR1 as SGHRS and CDR2 as YFSETQ.

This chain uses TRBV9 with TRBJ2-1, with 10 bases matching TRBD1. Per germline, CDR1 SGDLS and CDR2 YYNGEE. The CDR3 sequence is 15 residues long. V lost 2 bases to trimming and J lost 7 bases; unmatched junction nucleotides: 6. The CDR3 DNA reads TGTGCCAGCAGCGTGCGACAGGGGGCAATGAATGAGCAGTTCTTC. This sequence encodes CASSVRQGAMNEQFF.

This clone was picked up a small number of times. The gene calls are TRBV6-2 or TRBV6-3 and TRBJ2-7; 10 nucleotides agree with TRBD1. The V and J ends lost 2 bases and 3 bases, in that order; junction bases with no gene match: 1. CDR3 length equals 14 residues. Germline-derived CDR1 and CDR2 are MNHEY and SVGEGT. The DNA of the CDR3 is TGTGCCAGCAGTTACCGGACAGGGGGCTACGAGCAGTACTTC. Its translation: CASSYRTGGYEQYF.

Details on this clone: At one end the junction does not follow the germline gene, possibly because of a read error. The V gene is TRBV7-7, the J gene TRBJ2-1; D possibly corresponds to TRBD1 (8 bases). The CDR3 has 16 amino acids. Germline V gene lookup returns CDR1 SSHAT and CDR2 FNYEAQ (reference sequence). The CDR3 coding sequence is TGTGCTAGCAGCCCGAGGGGGGGGACAGGCTCAACCGAAAAGTTCTTC. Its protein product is CASSPRGGTGSTEKFF.

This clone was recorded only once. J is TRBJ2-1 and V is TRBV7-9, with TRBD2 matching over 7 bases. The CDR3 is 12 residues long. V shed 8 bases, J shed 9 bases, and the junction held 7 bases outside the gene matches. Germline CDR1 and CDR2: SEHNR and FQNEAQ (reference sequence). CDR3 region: CASGEWGGEQFF. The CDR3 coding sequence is TGTGCCAGCGGGGAATGGGGGGGTGAGCAGTTCTTC.

The DNA of the CDR3 is TGTGCCAGCACCTCTGACGGGGGGTCCCAGTACTTC. Residues: CASTSDGGSQYF. V is TRBV12-3 or TRBV12-4 and J is TRBJ2-5; 7 nucleotides align to TRBD2. Losses at the gene ends were 7 bases for V and 9 bases for J; bases not matched to a gene: 8. The CDR3 is 12 residues long.

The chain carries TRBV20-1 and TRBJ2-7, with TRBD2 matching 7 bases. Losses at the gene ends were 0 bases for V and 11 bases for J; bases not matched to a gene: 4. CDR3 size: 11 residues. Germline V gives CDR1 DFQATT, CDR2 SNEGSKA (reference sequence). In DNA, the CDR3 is TGCAGTGCTAGAGATCAGGCGGGAGAGTACTTC. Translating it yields CSARDQAGEYF.

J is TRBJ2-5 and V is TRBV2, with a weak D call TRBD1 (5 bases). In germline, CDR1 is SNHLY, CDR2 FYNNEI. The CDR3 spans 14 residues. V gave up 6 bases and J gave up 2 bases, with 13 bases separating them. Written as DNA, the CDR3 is TGTGCCAGCAGCCAGGGATTGGGTCAAGAGACCCAGTACTTC. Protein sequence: CASSQGLGQETQYF.

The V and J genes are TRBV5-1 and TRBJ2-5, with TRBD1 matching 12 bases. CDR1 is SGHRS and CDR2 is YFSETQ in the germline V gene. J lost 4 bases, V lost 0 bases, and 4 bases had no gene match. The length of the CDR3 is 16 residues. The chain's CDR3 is CASSLEPGQGAETQYF. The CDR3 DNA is TGCGCCAGCAGCTTGGAGCCGGGACAGGGGGCAGAGACCCAGTACTTC.

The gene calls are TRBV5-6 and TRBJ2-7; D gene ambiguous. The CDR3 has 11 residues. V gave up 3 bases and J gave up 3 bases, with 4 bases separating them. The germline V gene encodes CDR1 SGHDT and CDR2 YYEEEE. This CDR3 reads CASSSYYEQYF. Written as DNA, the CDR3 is TGTGCCAGCAGCTCTTACTACGAGCAGTACTTC.

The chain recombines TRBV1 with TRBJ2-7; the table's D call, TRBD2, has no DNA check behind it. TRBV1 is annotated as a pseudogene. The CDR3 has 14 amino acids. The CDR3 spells CTSSQPIRGYEQYF. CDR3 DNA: TGCACCAGCAGCCAGCCTATAAGAGGATACGAGCAGTACTTC.

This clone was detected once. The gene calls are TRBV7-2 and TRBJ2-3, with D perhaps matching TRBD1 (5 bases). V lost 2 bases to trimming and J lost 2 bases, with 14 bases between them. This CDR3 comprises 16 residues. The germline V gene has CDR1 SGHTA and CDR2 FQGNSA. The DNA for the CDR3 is TGTGCCAGCAGCTTAAGTCGGACATCGCTCACAGATACGCAGTATTTT. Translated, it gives CASSLSRTSLTDTQYF.

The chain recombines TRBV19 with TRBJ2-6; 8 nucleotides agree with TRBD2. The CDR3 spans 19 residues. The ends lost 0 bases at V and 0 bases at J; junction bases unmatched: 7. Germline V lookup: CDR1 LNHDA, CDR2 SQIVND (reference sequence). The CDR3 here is CASSIERLAGASGANVLTF. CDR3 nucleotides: TGTGCCAGTAGTATAGAAAGGCTAGCGGGTGCCTCTGGGGCCAACGTCCTGACTTTC. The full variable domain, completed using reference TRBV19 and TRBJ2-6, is DGGITQSPKYLFRKEGQNVTLSCEQNLNHDAMYWYRQDPGQGLRLIYYSQIVNDFQKGDIAEGYSVSREKKESFPLTVTSAQKNPTAFYLCASSIERLAGASGANVLTFGAGSRLTVL.

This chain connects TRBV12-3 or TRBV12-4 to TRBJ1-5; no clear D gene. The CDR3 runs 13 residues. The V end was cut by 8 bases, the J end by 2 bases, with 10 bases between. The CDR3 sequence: CASCYLGNQPQHF. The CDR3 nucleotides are TGTGCCAGCTGCTACCTGGGCAATCAGCCCCAGCATTTT.

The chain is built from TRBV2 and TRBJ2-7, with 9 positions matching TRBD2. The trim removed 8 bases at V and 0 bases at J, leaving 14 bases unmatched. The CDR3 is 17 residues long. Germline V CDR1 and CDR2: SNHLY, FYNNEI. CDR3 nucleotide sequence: TGTGCCAGCGTTCGCGTTAGCGGGGGCCCAAGCTCCTACGAGCAGTACTTC. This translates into CASVRVSGGPSSYEQYF. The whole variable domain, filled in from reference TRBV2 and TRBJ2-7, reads EPEVTQTPSHQVTQMGQEVILRCVPISNHLYFYWYRQILGQKVEFLVSFYNNEISEKSEIFDDQFSVERPDGSNFTLKIRSTKLEDSAMYFCASVRVSGGPSSYEQYFGPGTRLTVT.

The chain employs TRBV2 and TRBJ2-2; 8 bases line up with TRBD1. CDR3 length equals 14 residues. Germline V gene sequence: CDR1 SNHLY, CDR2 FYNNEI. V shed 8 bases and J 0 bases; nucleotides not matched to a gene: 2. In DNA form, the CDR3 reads TGTGCCAGCTTGGGACAGGCGAACACCGGGGAGCTGTTTTTT. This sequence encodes CASLGQANTGELFF.

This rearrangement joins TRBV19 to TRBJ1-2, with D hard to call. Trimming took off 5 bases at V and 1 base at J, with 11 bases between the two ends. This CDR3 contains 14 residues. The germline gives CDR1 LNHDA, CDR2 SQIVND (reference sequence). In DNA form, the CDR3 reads TGTGCCAGTAGTCAGACACAGATTAACTATGGCTACACCTTC. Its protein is CASSQTQINYGYTF.

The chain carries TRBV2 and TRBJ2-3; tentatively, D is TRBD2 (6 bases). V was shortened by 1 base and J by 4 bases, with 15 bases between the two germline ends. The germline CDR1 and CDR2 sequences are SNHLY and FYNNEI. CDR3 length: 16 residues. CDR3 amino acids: CASSEGGLPRADTQYF. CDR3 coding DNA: TGTGCCAGCAGTGAAGGTGGACTACCTCGCGCAGATACGCAGTATTTT.